This record covers a single T cell receptor (beta chain). Here immunoSEQ multiplex PCR was the method, and the copy in TCRdb shows in-frame clones only, minus some. The table shows 40,000 to 50,000 clones, with around 81% occurring only once. Trimming cost V 4 bases and J 8 bases, with 12 bases left between them. In germline, CDR1 is SNHLY, CDR2 FYNNEI. CDR3 length: 14 residues. This sample was taken from a study of blood T cell repertoires in COVID-19. In the study overall: Whether acute or convalescent, the COVID-19 samples came from the United States, Italy and Spain.

The V call is TRBV2, the J call TRBJ1-6, with D possibly matching TRBD1 (6 bases). The sequenced material came from peripheral blood. This receptor was obtained from an elderly woman with acute or convalescent COVID-19. The CDR3 spells CASSVRAGDSPLHF. Written as DNA, the CDR3 is TGTGCCAGCAGTGTACGGGCAGGGGATTCACCCCTCCACTTT.